A selection of T cell receptor beta chains follows, all from one sample in a study of T cell responses to AZD1222 COVID-19 vaccine. Produced via immunoSEQ multiplex PCR; TCRdb's table is partial and in-frame only. The profile shows over 95,000 clones, 80% to 90% of them singletons. The source was peripheral blood, collected on day 0 of AZD1222 vaccination. Receptors originate from an adult in good health. Each CDR3 is given with its conserved first and last residue. Each record gives: clone size, J gene, V gene, CDR3 protein. Clone size is not always given. Where it is, it says once, few, many or a class for expanded clones.

-	TRBJ1-2	TRBV19	CASSEGRTGPGYGYTF
-	TRBJ2-1	TRBV30	CAWTSGYNEQFF
few	TRBJ1-3	TRBV19	CASSIAAGGSIYF
-	TRBJ2-1	TRBV7-2	CASSFWGGSGDEQFF
-	TRBJ2-1	TRBV24-1	CATSDLRGTGSGEQFF
-	TRBJ1-6	TRBV28	CASSFNTGPSNSPLHF
-	TRBJ2-7	TRBV5-4	CASSPGGSGAVYEQYF
-	TRBJ2-7	TRBV6-5	CASSNLPGSLLEQYF
once	TRBJ2-7	TRBV3-1/TRBV3-2	CASSQAVTPYEQYF
once	TRBJ1-1	TRBV4-3	CASSQVSGTEAFF
-	TRBJ1-2	TRBV12-3/TRBV12-4	CASSLAALDGYTF
-	TRBJ1-1	TRBV11-2	CASSQHTGGGTEAFF
-	TRBJ2-4	TRBV7-3	CASSLEEFSIQYF
-	TRBJ1-1	TRBV29-1	CSVGQGNTEAFF
-	TRBJ2-1	TRBV12-2	CASLCLAKVYNEQFF
-	TRBJ2-7	TRBV7-2	CASSKGLARYEQYF
-	TRBJ1-2	TRBV5-1	CASSLGRQGIHGYTF
medium-sized	TRBJ1-4	TRBV6-2/TRBV6-3	CASSRGQGAGSEKLFF
once	TRBJ1-5	TRBV6-2/TRBV6-3	CASSYFPRGDPNQPQHF
-	TRBJ2-4	TRBV30	CACTVAKNIQYF
-	TRBJ2-2	TRBV19	CASQVGGGRTGELFF
-	TRBJ1-5	TRBV2	CASSVSRDSNQPQHF
-	TRBJ2-7	TRBV7-9	CASSLGVDYSYEQYF
-	TRBJ1-2	TRBV9	CASSPSRGAYNYGYTF
-	TRBJ2-5	TRBV6-2/TRBV6-3	CASSYPGEKTQYF
-	TRBJ2-2	TRBV5-4	CASSLGGANTGELFF
-	TRBJ2-2	TRBV25-1	CASSDSTGHTGELFF
-	TRBJ2-3	TRBV4-3	CASCLGVGGRGEDTQYF
-	TRBJ2-7	TRBV7-2	CASSSRIAGALRNEQYF
-	TRBJ2-3	TRBV6-5	CASNLREDTQYF
-	TRBJ2-3	TRBV15	CATSRAYSTDTQYF
-	TRBJ1-3	TRBV7-8	CASTAFGEGGISGNTIYF
-	TRBJ2-5	TRBV9	CASSVDSGRETQYF
-	TRBJ1-1	TRBV9	CASSPIYVNTEAFF
-	TRBJ2-1	TRBV11-2	CASSLSLRQSSYNEQFF
-	TRBJ1-6	TRBV28	CASSPGQVLNSPLHF
-	TRBJ1-2	TRBV12-3/TRBV12-4	CASSSLKVGGYTF
-	TRBJ1-1	TRBV27	CATLSDRRHNTEAFF
-	TRBJ2-5	TRBV5-4	CASSPAGTSGETQYF